These 15 T cell receptor beta chains were sequenced from one sample in a study of T cells in women clearing cervical HPV infection. Generated by immunoSEQ multiplex PCR, the TCRdb table keeps only in-frame clones and is missing some. With about 40,000 clones in the sample, the ten largest clones hold roughly 6.8%. The source material was blood buffy coat. These receptors all stem from a woman between 18 and 70 years old with a cervical HPV16 infection that either progressed to CIN3+ or cleared (not recorded which).

As regards this clone: Read data end 3 residues before the CDR3 end; the end is taken from the germline J gene. This sequence joins TRBV2 and TRBJ1-4; perhaps TRBD1 as D (6 bases). CDR1 SNHLY and CDR2 FYNNEI come from the germline V gene. CDR3 size: 14 residues. V gave up 5 bases and J gave up 8 bases, with 15 bases separating them. The CDR3 sequence: CASSSWTEREKLFF. CDR3 bases read: TGTGCCAGCAGTTCCTGGACAGAGAGGGAAAAA.

The CDR3 loop reads CASRPAGDRDEQFF. The CDR3 DNA, read in part, is TGCGCCAGCAGACCAGCGGGAGATCGGGATGAG. The chain joins TRBV5-1 to TRBJ2-1; 8 bases are shared with TRBD2. The sequence runs out 3 residues before the end of the CDR3; the remainder is reconstructed from the germline J gene. Looked up from germline, CDR1 is SGHRS and CDR2 is YFSETQ. V lost 5 bases to trimming and J lost 8 bases; unmatched junction nucleotides: 9. The CDR3 is 14 amino acids.

Note on this clone: Read data end 3 residues before the CDR3 end; the end is taken from the germline J gene. The chain uses TRBV2 and TRBJ2-7; maybe TRBD1 (5 bases). V was cut by 7 bases and J by 4 bases, with 17 bases left in between. The germline CDR1 and CDR2 sequences are SNHLY and FYNNEI. CDR3 size: 14 residues. CDR3 amino acids: CASMWAGSTYEQYF. The CDR3 bases that were read are TGTGCCAGCATGTGGGCAGGGTCTACGTACGAG. Looking up the rest from reference TRBV2 and TRBJ2-7 gives the full variable domain: EPEVTQTPSHQVTQMGQEVILRCVPISNHLYFYWYRQILGQKVEFLVSFYNNEISEKSEIFDDQFSVERPDGSNFTLKIRSTKLEDSAMYFCASMWAGSTYEQYFGPGTRLTVT.

On this clone: With the read ending 3 residues before the CDR3 end, the germline J gene is used to fill in that end. The chain recombines TRBV5-1 with TRBJ2-2, with D possibly TRBD2 on 6 matching bases. Germline V CDR1 and CDR2: SGHRS, YFSETQ. The CDR3 sequence is 16 residues long. V was cut by 2 bases and J by 5 bases, with 16 bases left in between. The CDR3 bases that were read are TGCGCCAGCAGCTTCATACCCGCGGGGATGACCGGGGAG. Amino acid sequence: CASSFIPAGMTGE. The complete CDR3 protein is CASSFIPAGMTGELFF.

With respect to this clone: With the read ending 3 residues before the CDR3 end, the germline J gene is used to fill in that end. This sequence joins TRBV30 and TRBJ2-7, with TRBD2 as a possible D gene (6 bases). The germline gives CDR1 GTSNPN, CDR2 SVGIG (reference sequence). The CDR3 totals 13 residues. Trimming took 5 bases from V and 2 from J, leaving 13 bases between them. CDR3 bases read: TGTGCCTGGGATCGGGGACTCACCTACGAG. Translated: CAWDRGLTYE. The whole CDR3 reads CAWDRGLTYEQYF.

Points on this clone: The read finishes 3 residues shy of the CDR3 end, and the germline J gene is used to complete it. The gene calls are TRBV19 and TRBJ2-1, with 9 bases aligning to TRBD1. V shed 8 bases, J shed 8 bases, and the junction held 4 bases outside the gene matches. Germline assignment: CDR1 LNHDA and CDR2 SQIVND (reference sequence). The CDR3 consists of 12 residues. The covered CDR3 bases are TGTGCCAGTGAGACAGGGGGGTATGAG. Its protein is CASETGGYE. The entire CDR3 is CASETGGYEQFF.

This clone counts as medium-sized by frequency. The missing CDR3 end, 3 residues past where the read stops, is filled in from the germline J gene. The J gene is TRBJ2-2, the V gene TRBV7-2; D may be TRBD2 (6 bases). The CDR3 sequence is 15 residues long. The V end was cut by 4 bases, the J end by 6 bases, with 15 bases between. Germline-derived CDR1 and CDR2 are SGHTA and FQGNSA. CDR3 in amino acids: CASSSGTFPSGELFF. The sequenced part of the CDR3 DNA is TGTGCCAGCAGCTCGGGGACTTTCCCCTCCGGGGAG.

CDR3 sequence: CASSFDRSETQYF. The CDR3 DNA, read in part, is TGTGCCAGCAGCTTTGACAGGTCGGAGACC. The V and J genes are TRBV5-4 and TRBJ2-5, with D tentatively TRBD1 (6 bases). The read is 3 residues too short to cover the CDR3 end, so that end is filled in from the germline J gene. CDR3 length: 13 residues. Germline CDR1 SGHNT, CDR2 YYREEE (reference sequence). Trimming left V 2 bases short and J 5 bases short, with 10 bases between.

As to this clone: The CDR3 end falls 3 residues outside the read, so it is completed with the germline J gene. The rearrangement uses TRBV30 and TRBJ1-1, with D possibly being TRBD1 (6 bases). V lost 4 bases to trimming and J lost 3 bases, with 18 bases between them. The germline V gene encodes CDR1 GTSNPN and CDR2 SVGIG (reference sequence). The CDR3 runs 15 residues. The CDR3 reads CAWIDPQGRHTEAFF. Incomplete CDR3 DNA: TGTGCCTGGATTGACCCGCAGGGGAGGCACACTGAA.

The CDR3 is CASSLMGQGATSNYGYTF. Partial CDR3 DNA: TGTGCCAGCAGTTTGATGGGACAGGGGGCGACTTCAAACTATGGC. V is TRBV28 and J is TRBJ1-2, with 12 positions matching TRBD1. Coverage ceases 3 residues before the CDR3 finishes, and the germline J gene fills in the end. The CDR3 is 18 residues long. Losses at the gene ends were 3 bases for V and 2 bases for J; bases not matched to a gene: 10. Germline assignment: CDR1 MDHEN and CDR2 SYDVKM.

For this clone: Read coverage stops 3 residues before the CDR3 terminus; the germline J gene supplies the remainder. This chain uses TRBV20-1 with TRBJ1-2; 7 bases are a match to TRBD1. Germline CDR1 is DFQATT and CDR2 is SNEGSKA (reference sequence). The CDR3 extends over 16 amino acids. Germline trimming cut 3 bases from V and 7 bases from J; bases unmatched to any gene: 17. The sequenced part of the CDR3 DNA is TGCAGTGCTAGCGTCAGAACACAGGGGAAGGGGGTTGGC. Amino acids: CSASVRTQGKGVG. The entire CDR3 protein reads CSASVRTQGKGVGYTF.

Comments on this clone: The CDR3 end lies 3 residues beyond the end of the read and is filled in from the germline J gene. V and J are TRBV2 and TRBJ2-2; D ambiguous. The germline gives CDR1 SNHLY, CDR2 FYNNEI. The CDR3 consists of 13 residues. V was pared by 5 bases and J by 5 bases, with 9 bases between. Incomplete CDR3 DNA: TGTGCCAGCAGTCCAGACAAGACCGGGGAG. Its translation: CASSPDKTGE. The entire CDR3 reads CASSPDKTGELFF. Based on the CDR3 plus reference TRBV2 and TRBJ2-2, the full variable domain is EPEVTQTPSHQVTQMGQEVILRCVPISNHLYFYWYRQILGQKVEFLVSFYNNEISEKSEIFDDQFSVERPDGSNFTLKIRSTKLEDSAMYFCASSPDKTGELFFGEGSRLTVL.

Regarding this clone: The CDR3 goes on 3 residues after the read ends, and that part is filled in from the germline J gene. This chain connects TRBV2 to TRBJ1-5; TRBD1 aligns across 7 bases. There are 18 residues in the CDR3. Trimming removed 3 bases from V and 3 bases from J; junction bases left unmatched: 14. Looked up from germline, CDR1 is SNHLY and CDR2 is FYNNEI. CDR3 DNA (partial): TGTGCCAGCAGTGATCCCCAGTCCGGGACAGACTACAATCAGCCC. It encodes CASSDPQSGTDYNQP. The complete CDR3 protein is CASSDPQSGTDYNQPQHF.

CDR3 DNA (partial): TGTGCCAGCAGCCAAGACTCCCCAGGGGGAATTGACTTGAACACTGAA. Protein product: CASSQDSPGGIDLNTE. The complete CDR3 reads CASSQDSPGGIDLNTEAFF. The chain carries TRBV14 and TRBJ1-1, with TRBD1 matching 7 bases. The read terminates 3 residues before the CDR3 end, so the remaining end is supplied by the germline J gene. This CDR3 is built from 19 residues. With V trimmed by 0 bases and J by 0 bases, 13 bases remained unmatched. The V gene's germline CDR1 is SGHDN and CDR2 FVKESK.

A note on this clone: The CDR3 end is not reached by the read, which stops 3 residues before it; the germline J gene fills it in. V and J are TRBV6-1 and TRBJ1-5, with TRBD1 as a possible D gene (6 bases). V shed 2 bases and J shed 9 bases, with 17 bases lying between them. Germline values: CDR1 MNHNS, CDR2 SASEGT. The CDR3 spans 15 residues. The part of the CDR3 DNA that was read is TGTGCCAGCAGTGAATCCCGGGACAATATTAGGCCC. This sequence encodes CASSESRDNIRP. The complete CDR3 reads CASSESRDNIRPQHF.